The 20 T cell receptor beta chains below all came from one sample that was sequenced in a study of tumor-infiltrating lymphocytes in primary liver carcinoma. Between roughly 17 and 30 mg of unsorted bulk tissue served as the source from which RNA and DNA were co-extracted. From 500 ng of total RNA, TCR beta-specific cDNA was reverse-transcribed using a constant-region primer. Slightly modified ARM-PCR served as the procedure for the TCR beta libraries. These libraries came from three rounds of nested multiplex PCR. With TRBV1-TRBV30 forward primers and a C-beta reverse primer, the first two PCR rounds were run for approximately 10 cycles each. Each CDR3 protein is one row after TCRdb ran MiXCR on the multiplex PCR reads. This table holds roughly 100,000 distinct CDR3 sequences, roughly 80% found once. Sequencing was done on a sample of liver tumor tissue from sampling region 3. As to subset: tumor region T3, left-lateral pole. All receptors come from a man between 40 and 49 years old with primary liver carcinoma and hepatitis B virus infection.

This clonotype has only a few counts. The junction does not match germline at one end; this may be a read error. The V gene is TRBV4-3, the J gene TRBJ1-1; D not resolved. The length of the CDR3 is 15 residues. Germline lookup yields CDR1 LGHNA and CDR2 YSLEER. CDR3 protein: CASSQDPKGQTEALF. CDR3 nucleotides: TGCGCCAGCAGCCAAGATCCTAAAGGGCAGACTGAAGCTCTCTTT.

Points on this clonotype: The germline gene is not matched at one end of the junction; a read error may be the cause. The V call is TRBV4-3, the J call TRBJ2-1, with TRBD1 matching 10 bases. This CDR3 region has 14 residues. Germline-derived CDR1 and CDR2 are LGHNA and YSLEER. DNA for the CDR3: TGCGCCAGCAGCATGGACAGGGGGGGGAATGAGCGGTTCTTC. Residues: CASSMDRGGNERFF.

Remarks on this clonotype: The junction and the germline gene differ at one end; a read error may be behind it. The V gene is TRBV28, the J gene TRBJ2-7; 7 nucleotides match TRBD2. Germline V gives CDR1 MDHEN, CDR2 SYDVKM. This CDR3 is 16 amino acids long. The CDR3 reads CASSPRTSGLSYEHYF. CDR3 nucleotides: TGTGCCAGCAGCCCAAGGACTAGTGGGCTTTCCTATGAGCACTACTTC.

With regard to this clonotype: An end of the junction does not agree with germline; a read error may underlie this. The genes are TRBV4-3 and TRBJ2-7; 7 bases agree with TRBD2. This CDR3 contains 17 residues. From germline, CDR1 is LGHNA and CDR2 YSLEER. CDR3 protein: CVSSPDSSGSYSYEQYF. The CDR3 DNA reads as TGCGTCAGCAGCCCAGACTCTAGCGGAAGTTACTCCTACGAGCAGTACTTC.

Comment on this clonotype: At one end the junction does not follow the germline gene, possibly because of a read error. The rearrangement links TRBV29-1 to TRBJ1-2; D is undetermined. The CDR3 has 14 amino acids. Germline V CDR1 and CDR2: SQVTM, ANQGSEA. The CDR3 protein is CSVEEGRRSYGYIF. CDR3 coding DNA: TGCAGCGTTGAAGAGGGTCGCAGGTCATACGGCTACATCTTC.

The V gene is TRBV11-2, the J gene TRBJ1-4; 7 nucleotides agree with TRBD1. The CDR3 sequence is 14 residues long. Trimming at V came to 1 base and at J to 15 bases, leaving 11 bases not matched to a gene. Germline lookup yields CDR1 SGHAT and CDR2 FQNNGV. For the CDR3, the DNA is TGTGCCAGCAGCTTAGGGCAGGGGGTTGATAAAGTGTTTTTT. The encoded protein is CASSLGQGVDKVFF.

About this clonotype: It is likely a read error, because the conserved phenylalanine at the end of the CDR3 is missing. The chain joins TRBV2 to TRBJ2-7; 7 nucleotides line up with TRBD1. From germline, CDR1 is SNHLY and CDR2 FYNNEI. The CDR3 contains 16 residues. V gave up 3 bases and J gave up 9 bases; unmatched junction bases: 17. The CDR3 loop reads CASSESRQGLFGGQYL. CDR3 sequence (DNA): TGTGCCAGCAGTGAGAGTAGACAGGGTCTCTTCGGCGGGCAGTACTTA.

In regard to this clonotype: Its ends do not fully match the called genes, so a read error is possible. The genes are TRBV29-1 and TRBJ1-1; D remains ambiguous. CDR1 is SQVTM, CDR2 ANQGSEA, per germline. The CDR3 has 15 residues. For the CDR3, the DNA is TGTGGCGTTGGATCCGGGTGGGGTATGGACACTGAAGCTTTCTTT. It translates to CGVGSGWGMDTEAFF.

Regarding this clonotype: A much more abundant neighbour one base away suggests this may be a read error. V and J are TRBV24-1 and TRBJ2-6; perhaps TRBD1 as D (5 bases). Germline loops: CDR1 KGHDR, CDR2 SFDVKD. The CDR3 spans 14 residues. The CDR3 DNA is TGTGCCACCAGTGGCAGCTCTGGGGCCAACGCCCTGACTTTC. Amino acids: CATSGSSGANALTF.

As regards this clonotype: A much larger clone differs by one base, so this may be a read error. V gene TRBV15 combines with J gene TRBJ1-5; no definite D call. This CDR3 has 13 amino acids. Germline V gene data show CDR1 as LNHNV and CDR2 as YYDKDF (reference sequence). In DNA, the CDR3 is TGTGCCACCAGCTGGGCAGTTAATCAGCCCCACCATTTT. Translating it yields CATSWAVNQPHHF.

A remark on this clonotype: Germline is not matched at one junction end, which may reflect a read error. This chain connects TRBV29-1 to TRBJ2-2; 9 bases fit TRBD2. The CDR3 totals 15 residues. CDR1 and CDR2 from the germline V gene are SQVTM and ANQGSEA. CDR3 region: CSVGTSAANSVEPFF. The CDR3 nucleotides read TGCAGCGTTGGGACTAGCGCGGCGAACAGCGTGGAGCCGTTTTTT.

The V call is TRBV6-6, the J call TRBJ2-2, with a weak D call TRBD1 (5 bases). The CDR3 is 18 residues long. V shed 2 bases and J shed 8 bases, with 24 bases lying between them. Germline CDR1 and CDR2: MNHNY and SVGAGI (reference sequence). The CDR3 sequence is CASSYPLRQGVAIGELFF. Written as DNA, the CDR3 is TGTGCCAGCAGTTACCCCCTGCGCCAAGGGGTTGCCATTGGGGAGCTGTTTTTT.

This clonotype was detected a few times. The rearrangement uses TRBV4-3 and TRBJ2-1; 10 nucleotides align to TRBD1. The junction had 19 bases not matched to a gene; V was cut back by 6 bases and J by 2 bases. CDR1 LGHNA and CDR2 YSLEER come from the germline V gene. The CDR3 loop spans 20 amino acids. For the CDR3, the DNA is TGCGCCAGCAGTCAAACGCCCGGGACAGGGGAACTTGTCCCCTACAATGAGCAGTTCTTC. As protein: CASSQTPGTGELVPYNEQFF.

The chain joins TRBV28 to TRBJ1-2, with D uncertain. The CDR3 spans 13 residues. The germline CDR1 and CDR2 sequences are MDHEN and SYDVKM. CDR3: CAISDESTRGYTF. CDR3 coding DNA: TGTGCTATCAGCGACGAATCTACTCGAGGCTACACCTTC.

About this clonotype itself: One end of the junction varies from germline; a read error may be responsible. The V gene is TRBV11-3, the J gene TRBJ2-7; a possible D gene is TRBD2 (5 bases). CDR3 length equals 13 residues. The germline V gene has CDR1 SGHNT and CDR2 YENEEA. CDR3 loop: CASSFGLLGEQYF. The CDR3 DNA follows: TGTGCCAGTAGCTTCGGACTTTTGGGCGAGCAGTACTTC.

About this clonotype: The CDR3 end shows no conserved phenylalanine or tryptophan, and so a read error is likely. CDR3 sequence: CASSSTLSATYEQYL. The CDR3 nucleotides read TGTGCCAGCAGTTCAACCCTTAGCGCTACCTACGAACAGTACCTC. This chain joins TRBV12-3 or TRBV12-4 and TRBJ2-7; tentatively, D is TRBD2 (5 bases). This CDR3 has 15 residues.

The genes are TRBV29-1 and TRBJ2-7; D ambiguous. V was clipped by 1 base and J by 1 base, with 11 bases between them. There are 14 residues in the CDR3. Germline V gene sequence: CDR1 SQVTM, CDR2 ANQGSEA. The CDR3 nucleotides read TGCAGCGTTGAAGGCTCCTCTCCTTCCTACGAGCAGTACTTC. Its protein product is CSVEGSSPSYEQYF.

This clonotype is a singleton in its sample. The conserved final phenylalanine or tryptophan is absent from the CDR3, which likely points to a read error. The rearrangement uses TRBV11-1 and TRBJ2-1; D may be TRBD2 (6 bases). The CDR3 consists of 16 residues. Germline V lookup: CDR1 SGHAT, CDR2 FQDESV (reference sequence). The chain's CDR3 is CASSPIPGVYYIEQFL. CDR3 sequence (DNA): TGTGCCAGCAGCCCCATACCGGGAGTGTATTACATTGAGCAGTTCCTC.

DNA of the CDR3: TGTGCCAGCAGCTTAAGGGGGTACACTGAAGCTTTCTTT. It yields the protein CASSLRGYTEAFF. The rearrangement links TRBV7-6 to TRBJ1-1; D might be TRBD1 (6 bases). V lost 2 bases and J lost 3, with 7 bases in between. CDR1 and CDR2 from the germline V gene are SGHVS and FNYEAQ. CDR3 length: 13 amino acids.

Regarding this clonotype: A much larger clone sits a single nucleotide away, making a read error possible. The rearrangement joins TRBV2 to TRBJ2-1; the match to TRBD2 covers 7 bases. The V gene's germline CDR1 is SNHLY and CDR2 FYNNEI. This CDR3 has 12 amino acids. Written as DNA, the CDR3 is TGTACCAGCGGGCCAGGGAGGGTTGAGCAGTTCTTC. Translated, it gives CTSGPGRVEQFF.